This TCR beta chain came from a study of T cells in localized non-small cell lung cancer. Study outcomes and limitations: The tumor had only one region sequenced, so heterogeneity remains possible. The appearance of a median roughly 53 of the top 100 tumor clones was seen in adjacent lung. Measurement of T cell clonality placed uninvolved adjacent lung highest, above the level in tumor.

A word on this clone: Antigen: not known.

The CDR3 has 15 residues. Germline-derived CDR1 and CDR2 are SGHNT and YYREEE (reference sequence). V was cut by 0 bases and J by 4 bases, with 13 bases left in between. The table came from immunoSEQ multiplex PCR; TCRdb's copy has only in-frame clones and leaves some out. The sample shows tens of thousands of clones, 75% to 90% of them seen only once. Sequences were derived from peripheral blood, sampled before any cancer treatment. The chain is built from TRBV5-4 and TRBJ1-1; D possibly corresponds to TRBD1 (5 bases). The clonotype was recovered from a woman aged 40 to 75 with stage I lung adenocarcinoma. The CDR3 coding sequence is TGTGCCAGCAGCTTGGACGGGGGAGGAAGCACTGAAGCTTTCTTT. It yields the protein CASSLDGGGSTEAFF. Full variable domain (outside the CDR3, taken from reference TRBV5-4 and TRBJ1-1): ETGVTQSPTHLIKTRGQQVTLRCSSQSGHNTVSWYQQALGQGPQFIFQYYREEENGRGNFPPRFSGLQFPNYSSELNVNALELDDSALYLCASSLDGGGSTEAFFGQGTRLTVV.